The 8 T cell receptor beta chains given below trace back to one sample, sequenced in a study of naive and memory T cell subsets. Findings and limits, study-wide: Possibly reflecting memory cells re-expressing CD45RA, a few larger clonotypes occurred in naive repertoires, especially CD8.

The beta constant-region primer was an equimolar mix of two oligonucleotides covering TRBC1 and TRBC2. Ligated cDNA was amplified by four rounds of PCR with nested alpha and beta constant-region primers and SP2. TCRdb processed the UMI-ligation and nested PCR reads anew with MiXCR; each CDR3 protein has one entry. The sample consists of approximately 150,000 distinct CDR3 sequences, about a fifth of them appearing once. These TCRs' antigens remain unknown. Sequencing input: naive CD8+ T cells from blood. Receptor source: a human donor in good health.

This chain joins TRBV3-1 and TRBJ1-6; D might be TRBD1 (6 bases). V was clipped by 4 bases and J by 6 bases, with 13 bases between them. The CDR3 consists of 15 residues. Germline V gene sequence: CDR1 LGHDT, CDR2 YNNKEL (reference sequence). The CDR3 reads CASSLWSRGNSPLHF. The CDR3 DNA follows: TGTGCCAGCAGCCTTTGGTCCAGGGGTAATTCACCCCTCCACTTT.

This clonotype was seen at least ten times. The CDR3 here is CASSTQGTSGPPHTDTQYF. CDR3 nucleotides: TGTGCCAGCAGCACCCAAGGGACTAGCGGCCCTCCTCACACAGATACGCAGTATTTT. V gene TRBV7-8 combines with J gene TRBJ2-3; 11 nucleotides align to TRBD2. CDR1 and CDR2 (germline): SGHVS, FQNEAQ. V shed 5 bases, J shed 2 bases, and the junction held 15 bases outside the gene matches. This CDR3 spans 19 amino acids.

The chain joins TRBV5-4 to TRBJ2-1; 7 bases agree with TRBD2. The J segment lost 4 bases and the V segment lost 3 bases, leaving 13 bases of the junction unmatched. Germline CDR1 reads SGHNT; CDR2 reads YYREEE (reference sequence). This CDR3 has 17 amino acids. This CDR3 reads CASSWEGLPFKYNEQFF. CDR3 nucleotides: TGTGCCAGCAGCTGGGAGGGGCTACCGTTCAAGTACAATGAGCAGTTCTTC.

This clonotype has only a few counts. This sequence joins TRBV4-1 and TRBJ1-1, with TRBD1 as a possible D gene (6 bases). Trimming took off 5 bases at V and 2 bases at J, with 12 bases between the two ends. Germline CDR1 and CDR2: MGHRA and YSYEKL. The CDR3 spans 14 residues. This chain's CDR3 is CASSREQGNTEAFF. In nucleotides, the CDR3 is TGCGCCAGCAGCAGAGAACAGGGAAACACTGAAGCTTTCTTT.

The chain carries TRBV7-8 and TRBJ2-5; D possibly corresponds to TRBD2 (5 bases). CDR1 and CDR2 from the germline V gene are SGHVS and FQNEAQ. There are 15 residues in the CDR3. V dropped 4 bases and J dropped 4 bases, with 16 bases sitting between them. The CDR3 loop reads CASSSNLGSGETQYF. The CDR3 region has the DNA TGTGCCAGCAGCTCCAACTTGGGGAGCGGAGAGACCCAGTACTTC.

The gene calls are TRBV20-1 and TRBJ2-1; 8 bases match TRBD2. CDR3 size: 15 residues. CDR1 and CDR2 (germline): DFQATT, SNEGSKA (reference sequence). With V trimmed by 4 bases and J by 3 bases, 8 bases remained unmatched. The CDR3 loop is CSAKGAGEFYNEQFF. For the CDR3, the DNA is TGCAGTGCTAAGGGAGCGGGGGAGTTCTACAATGAGCAGTTCTTC.

The chain uses TRBV12-3 or TRBV12-4 and TRBJ1-4; 7 nucleotides align to TRBD1. V lost 5 bases to trimming and J lost 8 bases; unmatched junction nucleotides: 8. The length of the CDR3 is 14 residues. This CDR3 reads CASSHHRGDEKLFF. As DNA, the CDR3 is TGTGCCAGCAGTCACCACAGGGGCGACGAAAAACTGTTTTTT.

The CDR3 DNA is TGCAGTGCTAGAGATAGAGGGAACAATTCACCCCTCCACTTT. Translating it yields CSARDRGNNSPLHF. This chain connects TRBV20-1 to TRBJ1-6; D ambiguous. The V gene lost 0 bases and the J gene lost 7 bases, with 10 bases spanning the gap. Germline V gene data show CDR1 as DFQATT and CDR2 as SNEGSKA (reference sequence). The CDR3 spans 14 residues.